Listed below are T cell receptor beta chains from one sample, sequenced in a study of T cells in Graves' hyperthyroidism and ophthalmopathy. Via MiXCR, TCRdb re-called the multiplex PCR reads, giving one row per CDR3 protein. The data contain about 590,000 distinct CDR3 sequences, approximately 14% of them singletons. Input material: blood. The receptors stem from a woman aged 25-40 years with Graves' hyperthyroidism. CDR3s include the opening cysteine and the closing phenylalanine or tryptophan. A D gene is named only where the DNA matches it firmly. Where a row states a size, it is once, few, many or the class of an expanded clone; other rows omit it.

v_call	d_call	clone_size	j_call	cdr3_aa	cdr3_nt
TRBV9	-	few	TRBJ1-2	CASSVGTIEGYTF	TGTGCCAGCAGCGTAGGGACTATAGAGGGCTACACCTTC
TRBV7-9	TRBD2	many	TRBJ2-1	CASIHREGLNEQFF	TGTGCCAGTATACACCGGGAGGGCCTAAATGAGCAGTTCTTC
TRBV27	TRBD1	-	TRBJ2-3	CASSSYTGVDTQYF	TGTGCCAGCAGTTCATACACAGGGGTAGATACGCAGTATTTT
TRBV20-1	-	many	TRBJ2-7	CSARVLEASYEQYF	TGCAGTGCTAGAGTGTTGGAAGCGTCCTACGAGCAGTACTTC
TRBV2	-	many	TRBJ1-5	CASSESQTANQPQHF	TGTGCCAGCAGTGAAAGCCAGACAGCCAATCAGCCCCAGCATTTT
TRBV3-1	-	many	TRBJ2-1	CASSQVGVGSNEQFF	TGTGCCAGCAGCCAAGTGGGAGTCGGTAGTAATGAGCAGTTCTTC
TRBV27	TRBD1	few	TRBJ2-7	CASSPTGTGIYEQYF	TGTGCCAGCAGCCCCACCGGGACAGGGATCTACGAGCAGTACTTC
TRBV30	TRBD1	-	TRBJ2-1	CAWRKTGSSYNEQFF	TGTGCCTGGAGAAAGACAGGGAGCTCCTACAATGAGCAGTTCTTC
TRBV7-2	-	few	TRBJ2-4	CASSLQAAQNIQYF	TGTGCCAGCAGCTTACAAGCAGCTCAAAACATTCAGTACTTC
TRBV6-1	TRBD1	few	TRBJ2-2	CASRPGTGATGELFF	TGTGCCAGCAGGCCCGGGACAGGGGCAACCGGGGAGCTGTTTTTT
TRBV4-2	-	few	TRBJ2-3	CASSQDGGTDTQYF	TGTGCCAGCAGCCAAGATGGGGGTACTGATACGCAGTATTTT
TRBV10-1	TRBD1	few	TRBJ2-1	CASSAGTGVGNEQFF	TGCGCCAGCAGCGCCGGGACAGGGGTCGGCAATGAGCAGTTCTTC
TRBV20-1	-	few	TRBJ2-7	CSARSRVGSSFEYEQYF	TGCAGTGCTAGGTCCAGGGTGGGCTCCTCGTTTGAGTACGAGCAGTACTTC
TRBV4-1	-	-	TRBJ2-2	CASSLRAPNTGELFF	TGCGCCAGCAGCCTCAGGGCTCCCAACACCGGGGAGCTGTTTTTT
TRBV19	-	few	TRBJ2-1	CASSIGVGTYNEQFF	TGTGCCAGTAGTATAGGGGTCGGGACCTACAATGAGCAGTTCTTC
TRBV5-1	TRBD1	-	TRBJ2-7	CASSGQGGVLSEQYF	TGCGCCAGCAGCGGACAGGGGGGGGTCCTAAGCGAGCAGTACTTC
TRBV4-1	-	many	TRBJ2-7	CASSPPSARAYEQYF	TGCGCCAGCAGCCCGCCTAGCGCGAGGGCCTACGAGCAGTACTTC
TRBV19	TRBD2	few	TRBJ2-7	CASSNHRLAGASEQYF	TGTGCCAGTAGTAACCATCGACTAGCGGGAGCTAGCGAGCAGTACTTC
TRBV29-1	-	many	TRBJ2-3	CSVEQSTDTQYF	TGCAGCGTTGAACAGAGCACAGATACGCAGTATTTT
TRBV7-9	-	many	TRBJ1-1	CASSLLGAEDTEAFF	TGTGCCAGCAGCTTATTAGGGGCCGAGGACACTGAAGCTTTCTTT
TRBV20-1	TRBD1	many	TRBJ1-5	CSASDRGQNWNQPQHF	TGCAGTGCTAGTGACAGGGGGCAAAATTGGAATCAGCCCCAGCATTTT
TRBV20-1	TRBD1	many	TRBJ1-6	CSAVLGTANSPLHF	TGCAGTGCTGTCCTCGGGACAGCTAATTCACCCCTCCACTTT
TRBV7-2	TRBD1	few	TRBJ1-3	CASSAHRGSGNTIYF	TGTGCCAGCAGCGCGCACAGGGGCTCTGGAAACACCATATATTTT
TRBV28	TRBD2	many	TRBJ2-7	CASSFGYSGGYEQYF	TGTGCCAGCAGTTTCGGTTATAGCGGGGGTTACGAGCAGTACTTC
TRBV29-1	-	-	TRBJ2-1	CSVDGGENNEQFF	TGCAGCGTTGACGGGGGAGAAAACAATGAGCAGTTCTTC
TRBV12-3/TRBV12-4	-	many	TRBJ1-2	CASSSGVGYTF	TGTGCCAGCAGTTCTGGGGTTGGCTACACCTTC
TRBV6-1	TRBD2	few	TRBJ2-5	CASNIIAGGQETQYF	TGTGCCAGCAATATTATAGCGGGAGGTCAAGAGACCCAGTACTTC
TRBV5-1	TRBD1	many	TRBJ1-1	CASSLGPQGASAEAFF	TGCGCCAGCAGCTTGGGGCCACAGGGGGCTAGTGCTGAAGCTTTCTTT
TRBV9	-	-	TRBJ1-1	CASSVGPEGTEAFF	TGTGCCAGCAGCGTAGGGCCTGAGGGCACTGAAGCTTTCTTT
TRBV19	-	few	TRBJ2-1	CASSSFGGLSYNEQFF	TGTGCCAGTAGTTCGTTTGGCGGCCTCTCCTACAATGAGCAGTTCTTC
TRBV30	-	-	TRBJ1-2	CAWNRIYGYTF	TGTGCCTGGAACCGCATCTATGGCTACACCTTC
TRBV19	TRBD2	-	TRBJ2-1	CASSVTSGSLQGEQFF	TGTGCCAGTAGTGTGACTAGCGGGAGCCTTCAGGGTGAGCAGTTCTTC
TRBV3-1	-	many	TRBJ2-5	CASSQGTQETQYF	TGTGCCAGCAGCCAGGGAACCCAAGAGACCCAGTACTTC
TRBV12-3/TRBV12-4	TRBD1	few	TRBJ1-6	CASTRQGWSPLHF	TGTGCCAGCACCCGACAGGGCTGGTCACCCCTCCACTTT
TRBV28	-	many	TRBJ1-2	CASSEDGLYGYTF	TGTGCCAGCAGTGAAGACGGACTCTATGGCTACACCTTC
TRBV7-9	TRBD2	many	TRBJ2-2	CASSPPGTSGHTGELFF	TGTGCCAGCAGCCCACCCGGGACTAGCGGACACACCGGGGAGCTGTTTTTT
TRBV7-9	-	many	TRBJ2-3	CASSPRAADTQYF	TGTGCCAGCAGCCCCCGAGCCGCAGATACGCAGTATTTT
TRBV5-8	TRBD2	many	TRBJ2-1	CASSHTSGSFDEQFF	TGTGCCAGCAGCCACACTAGCGGGAGCTTCGATGAGCAGTTCTTC
TRBV7-9	-	-	TRBJ1-2	CASSRSTEDKISGYTF	TGTGCCAGCAGCCGTTCAACAGAGGATAAAATCTCTGGCTACACCTTC
TRBV28	-	many	TRBJ2-3	CASSQDSYTDTQYF	TGTGCCAGCAGCCAGGACAGCTACACAGATACGCAGTATTTT
TRBV30	-	many	TRBJ2-5	CAWSSPGSSGVETQYF	TGTGCCTGGAGTTCACCCGGGAGTTCCGGGGTAGAGACCCAGTACTTC
TRBV7-6	-	many	TRBJ2-1	CASSSTAYNEQFF	TGTGCCAGCAGCTCGACTGCATACAATGAGCAGTTCTTC
TRBV3-1	-	many	TRBJ2-7	CASSQGPAGYEQYF	TGTGCCAGCAGCCAAGGCCCAGCGGGCTACGAGCAGTACTTC
TRBV5-1	-	many	TRBJ2-1	CASSLGGTNDNEQFF	TGCGCCAGCAGCTTGGGCGGGACGAACGACAATGAGCAGTTCTTC
TRBV12-3/TRBV12-4	TRBD2	-	TRBJ2-2	CAVRTSGRVTGELFF	TGTGCCGTCCGGACCAGCGGGAGGGTAACCGGGGAGCTGTTTTTT
TRBV6-9	-	few	TRBJ2-4	CASSYLGGREVKYF	TGTGCCAGCAGTTATCTGGGGGGCAGGGAAGTAAAGTACTTC
TRBV12-5	TRBD2	-	TRBJ2-1	CASGFIAPGLNEQFF	TGTGCTAGTGGTTTTATAGCCCCGGGACTAAACGAGCAGTTCTTC
TRBV20-1	TRBD2	few	TRBJ2-7	CSAQEPGLAGEPYEQYF	TGCAGTGCCCAGGAGCCGGGACTAGCGGGAGAGCCGTACGAGCAGTACTTC
TRBV29-1	-	-	TRBJ1-1	CSVTRGAAFF	TGCAGCGTTACTCGGGGGGCAGCTTTCTTT
TRBV7-2	-	-	TRBJ1-2	CASSLGSGLGCTF	TGTGCCAGCAGCTTGGGGTCAGGCTTGGGGTGTACCTTC
TRBV6-2/TRBV6-3	TRBD2	few	TRBJ2-1	CASRRLAGGGHEQFF	TGTGCCAGCAGGCGACTAGCGGGGGGGGGGCATGAGCAGTTCTTC